This entry lists 15 T cell receptor beta chains sequenced from one sample in a study of blood T cell repertoires in COVID-19. Here immunoSEQ multiplex PCR was the method, and the copy in TCRdb shows in-frame clones only, minus some. Here the sample spans about 69,000 clones, nearly 90% being singletons. Sequenced input: peripheral blood. The source of these receptors is a man in his fifties with acute or convalescent COVID-19.

The V call is TRBV10-3, the J call TRBJ2-2; 12 nucleotides align to TRBD2. The germline gives CDR1 ENHRY, CDR2 SYGVKD. The J segment lost 7 bases and the V segment lost 6 bases, leaving 6 bases of the junction unmatched. The length of the CDR3 is 15 residues. The CDR3 reads CAIRSTSGSVGELFF. As DNA, the CDR3 is TGTGCCATCAGGTCGACTAGCGGGAGTGTCGGGGAGCTGTTTTTT.

V gene TRBV11-2 combines with J gene TRBJ2-1, with D possibly TRBD2 on 5 matching bases. Deletions cut 2 bases from V and 4 bases from J, with 12 bases between. The CDR3 contains 15 residues. Germline V lookup: CDR1 SGHAT, CDR2 FQNNGV. The CDR3 nucleotides are TGTGCCAGCAGCTTAACGTGGGGAGAGTACAATGAGCAGTTCTTC. Encoded protein: CASSLTWGEYNEQFF.

This chain joins TRBV24-1 and TRBJ2-3, with TRBD1 identical over 9 bases. The CDR3 sequence is 14 residues long. Trimming removed 4 bases from V and 11 bases from J; junction bases left unmatched: 9. Germline CDR1 reads KGHDR; CDR2 reads SFDVKD. The CDR3 sequence: CATSDRDRDMVQYF. For the CDR3, the DNA is TGTGCCACCAGTGACCGGGACAGGGACATGGTGCAGTATTTT.

This chain links TRBV6-1 with TRBJ2-3, with D possibly being TRBD1 (6 bases). The CDR3 runs 15 residues. Germline V CDR1 and CDR2: MNHNS, SASEGT. V was trimmed by 3 bases and J by 7 bases, leaving 17 bases between them. Written as DNA, the CDR3 is TGTGCCAGCAGTGAGCTCGGGACAACGGTCCATACGCAGTATTTT. Encoded protein: CASSELGTTVHTQYF.

This chain joins TRBV7-9 and TRBJ2-5, with D unclear. The V end lost 2 bases, the J end lost 5 bases, and 15 bases lay between the germline ends. The length of the CDR3 is 15 residues. From germline, CDR1 is SEHNR and CDR2 FQNEAQ (reference sequence). The CDR3 DNA sequence: TGTGCCAGCAGCTTATCAACCTTCGGTTGGGAGACCCAGTACTTC. Its translation: CASSLSTFGWETQYF.

The CDR3 here is CASSLSAGILSPLHF. The CDR3, as DNA: TGCGCCAGCAGCTTATCGGCAGGTATCCTTTCACCCCTCCACTTT. This rearrangement joins TRBV5-1 to TRBJ1-6; D not resolved. The CDR3 covers 15 residues. V was cut by 2 bases and J by 9 bases, with 15 bases left in between. The germline V gene has CDR1 SGHRS and CDR2 YFSETQ.

Written as DNA, the CDR3 is TGTGCCAGCACGCCACAGGTGCGCAATGGCTACACCTTC. Amino acids: CASTPQVRNGYTF. The rearrangement joins TRBV6-6 to TRBJ1-2; a possible D gene is TRBD1 (5 bases). Germline-derived CDR1 and CDR2 are MNHNY and SVGAGI (reference sequence). The V end was cut by 7 bases, the J end by 6 bases, with 15 bases between. This CDR3 has 13 amino acids.

This clone was detected once. This rearrangement joins TRBV3-1 (or the pseudogene TRBV3-2) to TRBJ2-6, with D maybe TRBD2 (6 bases). The V end was cut by 6 bases, the J end by 4 bases, with 19 bases between. CDR1 and CDR2 (germline): LGHDT, YNNKEL (reference sequence). The CDR3 is made up of 17 amino acids. CDR3 region: CASRYGSHGGGANVLTF. CDR3 coding DNA: TGTGCCAGCAGATACGGGTCCCACGGAGGGGGGGCCAACGTCCTGACTTTC.

The chain uses TRBV19 and TRBJ1-5; D is uncertain. Germline CDR1 reads LNHDA; CDR2 reads SQIVND (reference sequence). The CDR3 contains 13 residues. V lost 5 bases, J lost 3 bases, and 8 bases lay in between. CDR3 coding DNA: TGTGCCAGTAGTGGGCGTGACAATCAGCCCCAGCATTTT. Protein product: CASSGRDNQPQHF.

The chain carries TRBV4-2 and TRBJ2-7, with D maybe TRBD2 (5 bases). Germline V gene lookup returns CDR1 LGHNA and CDR2 YNFKEQ. CDR3 length equals 16 residues. Deletions cut 4 bases from V and 3 bases from J, with 19 bases between. The CDR3 here is CASSLWGEGVFYEQYF. In nucleotides, the CDR3 is TGTGCCAGCAGCCTTTGGGGAGAGGGAGTATTCTACGAGCAGTACTTC.

The CDR3 DNA sequence: TGTGCCAGCAATGGCCTAGAGGACTACGAGCAGTACTTC. Protein product: CASNGLEDYEQYF. The rearrangement links TRBV2 to TRBJ2-7; no clear D. CDR1 and CDR2 (germline): SNHLY, FYNNEI. CDR3 size: 13 residues. V lost 7 bases to trimming and J lost 3 bases, with 13 bases between them.

CDR3: CASSLGHAGAQETQYF. The CDR3 DNA reads as TGCGCCAGCAGCTTGGGACACGCGGGGGCACAAGAGACCCAGTACTTC. The rearrangement uses TRBV5-1 and TRBJ2-5; weak D call: TRBD2 (7 bases). Germline values: CDR1 SGHRS, CDR2 YFSETQ. The CDR3 sequence is 16 residues long. Trimming removed 0 bases at V and 2 bases at J, with 14 bases between.

Written as DNA, the CDR3 is TGTGCCAGCAGTGTAACAGGGGGTTTCCCAGTGACCCAGTACTTC. This gives the protein CASSVTGGFPVTQYF. V usage is TRBV27 and J usage is TRBJ2-5; 8 nucleotides match TRBD1. J was trimmed by 7 bases and V by 5 bases; bases with no gene match: 12. This CDR3 has 15 amino acids. Germline V gene sequence: CDR1 MNHEY, CDR2 SMNVEV (reference sequence).

The CDR3 DNA is TGTGCCAGCAGGACAGGTTCTAACTATGGCTACACCTTC. Translated, it gives CASRTGSNYGYTF. The V gene is TRBV7-2, the J gene TRBJ1-2; D perhaps matches TRBD1 (6 bases). The CDR3 extends over 13 amino acids. From germline, CDR1 is SGHTA and CDR2 FQGNSA. V was trimmed by 6 bases and J by 0 bases, leaving 8 bases between them.

The chain recombines TRBV5-6 with TRBJ1-1; D is uncertain. Germline V CDR1 and CDR2: SGHDT, YYEEEE. V was trimmed by 3 bases and J by 0 bases, leaving 18 bases between them. The CDR3 length is 17 residues. The CDR3 loop is CASSSGGPLPMNTEAFF. DNA for the CDR3: TGTGCCAGCAGCTCGGGAGGCCCACTACCCATGAACACTGAAGCTTTCTTT. The full variable domain, in which reference TRBV5-6 and TRBJ1-1 provide the parts outside the CDR3, is DAGVTQSPTHLIKTRGQQVTLRCSPKSGHDTVSWYQQALGQGPQFIFQYYEEEERQRGNFPDRFSGHQFPNYSSELNVNALLLGDSALYLCASSSGGPLPMNTEAFFGQGTRLTVV.